This paragraph covers one T cell receptor beta chain sequence. What it binds is not known. These data belong to a study of T cell responses to AZD1222 COVID-19 vaccine. The CDR3 sequence is 13 residues long. Germline V lookup: CDR1 LNHDA, CDR2 SQIVND (reference sequence). The V end was cut by 0 bases, the J end by 7 bases, with 7 bases between. General observations from the study: Along spike, vaccine-associated CD4 TCRs were found throughout, with dominance at 160-218 and 743-854.

The data were produced by immunoSEQ multiplex PCR, yet TCRdb's version contains in-frame clones alone and is incomplete. The table shows more than 150,000 clones, with approximately 90% occurring only once. The rearrangement links TRBV19 to TRBJ2-1, with unresolved D. This clonotype originated in an adult in good health. The sequencing used peripheral blood, collected on day 0 of AZD1222 vaccination. DNA for the CDR3: TGTGCCAGTAGTATAGATCTCCTGAATGAGCAGTTCTTC. Encoded protein: CASSIDLLNEQFF.